This T cell receptor beta chain was identified during a study of CD8+ T cells in alopecia areata. Study-wide results and limits: While tofacitinib was given, many expanded lesional clones persisted in scalp and blood. Patients displayed less clarity in TCR sharing than mice, a finding possibly related to HLA. Scalp clonality, along with expanded CD8+ clones among the top 100, was significantly decreased by tofacitinib. Given one nonresponder, whether baseline CD8+ expansion relates to response remains uncertain.

About this clone itself: Its target is not known.

Germline V gives CDR1 SGHTA, CDR2 FQGNSA. The ends were cut back, 5 bases at V and 0 bases at J, with 11 bases in the middle. The CDR3 extends over 15 amino acids. As for treatment: oral pan-JAK inhibitor, 5-10 mg twice daily. Extraction of RNA preceded its reverse transcription into cDNA, which served as the sequencing template. Measured with immunoSEQ multiplex PCR; TCRdb has only the in-frame clones, and not every one. The profile shows approximately 200,000 clones, roughly three fifths of them singletons. Source: CD4+ T cells sorted from blood, taken at week 4, from a patient treated with tofacitinib. The chain couples TRBV7-2 to TRBJ2-1; TRBD2 is a possible D gene (5 bases). The TCR was taken from a human donor with alopecia areata. This chain's CDR3 is CASSLQGSSYNEQFF. CDR3 DNA sequence: TGTGCCAGCAGCCTCCAAGGGAGCTCCTACAATGAGCAGTTCTTC. Full variable domain (rest looked up from reference TRBV7-2 and TRBJ2-1): GAGVSQSPSNKVTEKGKDVELRCDPISGHTALYWYRQSLGQGLEFLIYFQGNSAPDKSGLPSDRFSAERTGGSVSTLTIQRTQQEDSAVYLCASSLQGSSYNEQFFGPGTRLTVL.